The T cell receptor beta chain under discussion was sequenced for a study of T cells in Graves' hyperthyroidism and ophthalmopathy. For this clonotype: Antigen: not known. Sequence at one end of the junction differs from germline and may be a read error.

Amplification yielded TCR beta CDR3 regions, with RNA transcripts as the source. The HTBI set primed first-round TCR CDR3 RT-PCR. TCRdb analysed the multiplex PCR reads with MiXCR anew, one entry per CDR3 protein. This table holds 250,000 to 350,000 distinct CDR3 sequences, approximately 20% found once. Study outcomes and limitations: A model of 13 V-J features distinguished ophthalmopathy from stable hyperthyroidism. Expanded thyroid clonotypes (above 0.001) were mostly also found in blood.

Ophthalmopathy patients had Clinical Activity Score at least 3, NOSPECS grade at least 4, duration under 3 months. Around 10 ml of fresh peripheral blood supplied the PBMCs. The clonotype comes from a young man with Graves' ophthalmopathy. The sequenced sample consisted of blood.

The CDR3 sequence is CASSPGTGVKYGCTF. The CDR3 nucleotides read TGTGCCAGCAGTCCAGGGACAGGGGTAAAGTATGGCTGCACCTTC. V is TRBV27 and J is TRBJ1-2; 10 nucleotides match TRBD1. This CDR3 is 15 amino acids long. The germline V gene has CDR1 MNHEY and CDR2 SMNVEV (reference sequence).